This T cell receptor beta chain emerged from a study of T cells in localized non-small cell lung cancer. With V trimmed by 2 bases and J by 3 bases, 1 base remained unmatched. There are 14 residues in the CDR3. Germline V lookup: CDR1 SGHRS, CDR2 YFSETQ. Clones were sequenced by immunoSEQ multiplex PCR, and TCRdb holds only the in-frame ones, with some missing. The profile shows thousands of clones, around 85% of them singletons. Sequenced material: PBMCs, taken before any cancer treatment. The TCR was taken from a woman aged 35-75 years with stage II lung adenocarcinoma. The chain joins TRBV5-1 to TRBJ2-7, with 11 nucleotides matching TRBD1. CDR3 loop: CASSFGTGGYEQYF. DNA for the CDR3: TGCGCCAGCAGCTTTGGGACAGGGGGCTACGAGCAGTACTTC.